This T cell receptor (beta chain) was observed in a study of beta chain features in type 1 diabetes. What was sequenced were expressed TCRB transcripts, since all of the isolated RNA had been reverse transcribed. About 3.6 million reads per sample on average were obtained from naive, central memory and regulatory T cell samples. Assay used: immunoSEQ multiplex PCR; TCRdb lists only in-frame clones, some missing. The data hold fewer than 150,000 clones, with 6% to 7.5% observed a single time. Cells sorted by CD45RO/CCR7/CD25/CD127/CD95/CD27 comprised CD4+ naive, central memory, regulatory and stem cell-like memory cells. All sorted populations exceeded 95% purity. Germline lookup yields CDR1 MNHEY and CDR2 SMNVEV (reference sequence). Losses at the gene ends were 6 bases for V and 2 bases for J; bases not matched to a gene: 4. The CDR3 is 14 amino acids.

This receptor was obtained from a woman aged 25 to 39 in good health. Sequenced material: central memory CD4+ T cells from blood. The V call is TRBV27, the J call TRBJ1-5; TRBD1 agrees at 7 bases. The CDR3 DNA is TGTGCCAGCAGCTACGACAGGGGCAATCAGCCCCAGCATTTT. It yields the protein CASSYDRGNQPQHF.